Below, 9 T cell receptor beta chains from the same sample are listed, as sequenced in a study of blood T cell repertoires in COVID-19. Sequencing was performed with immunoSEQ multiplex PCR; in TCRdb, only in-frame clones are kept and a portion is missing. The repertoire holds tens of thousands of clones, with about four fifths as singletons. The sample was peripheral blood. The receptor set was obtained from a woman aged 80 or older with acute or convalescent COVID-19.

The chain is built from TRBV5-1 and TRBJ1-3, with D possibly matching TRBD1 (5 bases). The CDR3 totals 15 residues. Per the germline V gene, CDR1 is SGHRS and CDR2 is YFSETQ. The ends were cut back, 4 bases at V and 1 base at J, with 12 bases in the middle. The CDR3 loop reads CASSTTGYSGNTIYF. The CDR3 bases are TGCGCCAGCAGCACTACAGGTTATTCTGGAAACACCATATATTTT.

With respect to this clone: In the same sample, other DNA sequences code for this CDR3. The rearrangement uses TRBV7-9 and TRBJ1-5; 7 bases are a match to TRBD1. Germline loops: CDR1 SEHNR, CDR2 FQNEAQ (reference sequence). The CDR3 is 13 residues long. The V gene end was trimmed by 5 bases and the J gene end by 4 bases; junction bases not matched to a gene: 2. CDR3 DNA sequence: TGTGCCAGCAGCCTACAGGGGAATCAGCCCCAGCATTTT. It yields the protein CASSLQGNQPQHF. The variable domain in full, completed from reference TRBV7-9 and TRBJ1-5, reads DTGVSQNPRHKITKRGQNVTFRCDPISEHNRLYWYRQTLGQGPEFLTYFQNEAQLEKSRLLSDRFSAERPKGSFSTLEIQRTEQGDSAMYLCASSLQGNQPQHFGDGTRLSIL.

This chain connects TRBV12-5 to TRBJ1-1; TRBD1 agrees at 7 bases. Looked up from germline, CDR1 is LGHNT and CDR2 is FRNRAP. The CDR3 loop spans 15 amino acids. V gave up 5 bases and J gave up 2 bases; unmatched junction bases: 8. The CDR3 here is CASGRGTVLNTEAFF. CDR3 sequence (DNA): TGTGCTAGTGGTCGAGGGACAGTATTAAACACTGAAGCTTTCTTT.

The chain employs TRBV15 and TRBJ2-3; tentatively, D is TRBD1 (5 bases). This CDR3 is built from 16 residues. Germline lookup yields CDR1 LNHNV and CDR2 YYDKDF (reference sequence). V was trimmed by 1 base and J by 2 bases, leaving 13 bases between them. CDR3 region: CATSRGGSRLTDTQYF. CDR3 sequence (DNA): TGTGCCACCAGCAGAGGGGGCAGCCGGCTCACAGATACGCAGTATTTT.

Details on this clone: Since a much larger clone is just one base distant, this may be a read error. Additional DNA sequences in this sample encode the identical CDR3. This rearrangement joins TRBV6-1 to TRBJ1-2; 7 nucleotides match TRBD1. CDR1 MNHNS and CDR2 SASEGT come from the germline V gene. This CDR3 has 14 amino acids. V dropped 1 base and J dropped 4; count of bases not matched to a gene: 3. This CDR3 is CASSEGTGLYGYTF. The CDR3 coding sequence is TGTGCCAGCAGTGAAGGGACAGGACTCTATGGCTACACCTTC.

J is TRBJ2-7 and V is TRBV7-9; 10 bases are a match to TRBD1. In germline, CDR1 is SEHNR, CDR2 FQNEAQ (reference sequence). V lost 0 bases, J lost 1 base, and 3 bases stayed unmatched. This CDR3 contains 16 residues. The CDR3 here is CASSLALGQGSYEQYF. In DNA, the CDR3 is TGTGCCAGCAGCTTAGCTTTGGGACAGGGGTCCTACGAGCAGTACTTC.

The CDR3 reads CASSPSARLAGGHETQYF. The CDR3 DNA follows: TGTGCCAGCAGCCCGTCTGCGAGACTAGCGGGGGGGCATGAGACCCAGTACTTC. The chain couples TRBV7-6 to TRBJ2-5; 14 bases agree with TRBD2. Germline values: CDR1 SGHVS, CDR2 FNYEAQ. The V segment lost 5 bases and the J segment 5 bases; nucleotides outside the gene matches: 13. CDR3 length equals 18 residues.

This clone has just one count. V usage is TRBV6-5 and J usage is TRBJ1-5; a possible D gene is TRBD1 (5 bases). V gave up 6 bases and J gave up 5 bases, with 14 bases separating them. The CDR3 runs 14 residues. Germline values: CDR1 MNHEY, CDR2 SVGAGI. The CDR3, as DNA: TGTGCCAGCAGCGGGACCTGGGGGGATCAGCCCCAGCATTTT. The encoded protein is CASSGTWGDQPQHF.

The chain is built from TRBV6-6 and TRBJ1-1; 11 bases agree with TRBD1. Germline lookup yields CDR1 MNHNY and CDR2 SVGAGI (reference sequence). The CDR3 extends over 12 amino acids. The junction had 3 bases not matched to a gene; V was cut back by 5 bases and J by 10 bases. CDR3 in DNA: TGTGCCAGCAGTACCGGACAGGGGGCAGCTTTCTTT. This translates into CASSTGQGAAFF.